Listed here are 29 T cell receptor beta chains from one sample, sequenced in a study of T cell responses to AZD1222 COVID-19 vaccine. Measured with immunoSEQ multiplex PCR; TCRdb has only the in-frame clones, and not every one. The data hold 130,000 to 150,000 clones, with approximately 91% observed a single time. The source material was peripheral blood, sampled 28 days after the second AZD1222 dose. The receptors originated from an adult who received the AZD1222 COVID-19 vaccine.

This clone occurred once. This chain connects TRBV9 to TRBJ2-2; a weak D match, TRBD2 (5 bases). The CDR3 contains 15 residues. From germline, CDR1 is SGDLS and CDR2 YYNGEE. The V end was cut by 2 bases, the J end by 4 bases, with 12 bases between. CDR3 region: CASSVRTSGTGELFF. In DNA form, the CDR3 reads TGTGCCAGCAGCGTGCGGACTTCGGGCACCGGGGAGCTGTTTTTT. Full variable domain (remainder filled in from reference TRBV9 and TRBJ2-2): DSGVTQTPKHLITATGQRVTLRCSPRSGDLSVYWYQQSLDQGLQFLIQYYNGEERAKGNILERFSAQQFPDLHSELNLSSLELGDSALYFCASSVRTSGTGELFFGEGSRLTVL.

The genes are TRBV19 and TRBJ1-2; maybe TRBD1 (5 bases). V was cut by 7 bases and J by 5 bases, with 17 bases left in between. Germline lookup yields CDR1 LNHDA and CDR2 SQIVND (reference sequence). The CDR3 extends over 14 amino acids. Written as DNA, the CDR3 is TGTGCCAGTAAAGGTGGACAACTACCTTATGGCTACACCTTC. Protein product: CASKGGQLPYGYTF. Full variable domain (missing parts from reference TRBV19 and TRBJ1-2): DGGITQSPKYLFRKEGQNVTLSCEQNLNHDAMYWYRQDPGQGLRLIYYSQIVNDFQKGDIAEGYSVSREKKESFPLTVTSAQKNPTAFYLCASKGGQLPYGYTFGSGTRLTVV.

The chain uses TRBV2 and TRBJ1-4, with 8 bases identical to TRBD1. Germline V lookup: CDR1 SNHLY, CDR2 FYNNEI. Trimming took 7 bases from V and 7 from J; bases not matched to a gene: 5. CDR3 length: 13 residues. The CDR3 is CASKSGGGEKLFF. The DNA for the CDR3 is TGTGCCAGCAAATCAGGGGGCGGTGAAAAACTGTTTTTT.

V and J are TRBV10-3 and TRBJ1-5; perhaps TRBD1 as D (5 bases). V gave up 4 bases and J gave up 5 bases, with 9 bases separating them. The germline V gene encodes CDR1 ENHRY and CDR2 SYGVKD. The CDR3 totals 13 residues. For the CDR3, the DNA is TGTGCCATCAGTGGGGGGAGCGATCAGCCCCAGCATTTT. Its translation: CAISGGSDQPQHF.

The V and J genes are TRBV11-3 and TRBJ2-1; weak D call: TRBD2 (6 bases). Trimming stripped 1 base from V and 9 bases from J, with 10 bases between. CDR3 length: 13 amino acids. Germline CDR1 SGHNT, CDR2 YENEEA. CDR3: CASSLGVGGEQFF. For the CDR3, the DNA is TGTGCCAGCAGCTTAGGCGTGGGGGGTGAGCAGTTCTTC.

The V and J genes are TRBV6-5 and TRBJ1-2; D gene uncertain. Germline CDR1 MNHEY, CDR2 SVGAGI. Trimming took off 0 bases at V and 3 bases at J, with 8 bases between the two ends. The CDR3 is 14 residues long. The CDR3 nucleotides read TGTGCCAGCAGTTACTCGAACAGAGACTATGGCTACACCTTC. It translates to CASSYSNRDYGYTF.

The J gene is TRBJ2-1, the V gene TRBV2; weak D call: TRBD2 (5 bases). This CDR3 is 13 amino acids long. V was clipped by 1 base and J by 5 bases, with 6 bases between them. Germline-derived CDR1 and CDR2 are SNHLY and FYNNEI. As DNA, the CDR3 is TGTGCCAGCAGTGAAGAAGCGGACAATGAGCAGTTCTTC. Translation: CASSEEADNEQFF.

CDR3 amino acids: CASSVEVADYNEQFF. CDR3 sequence (DNA): TGTGCCAGCAGCGTAGAGGTAGCGGATTACAATGAGCAGTTCTTC. The chain uses TRBV9 and TRBJ2-1, with D perhaps matching TRBD2 (6 bases). CDR3 length equals 15 residues. Trimming left V 0 bases short and J 4 bases short, with 11 bases between. The germline CDR1 and CDR2 sequences are SGDLS and YYNGEE.

The gene calls are TRBV2 and TRBJ2-1, with D possibly matching TRBD1 (6 bases). The CDR3 is 13 residues long. CDR1 SNHLY and CDR2 FYNNEI come from the germline V gene. The V and J ends lost 11 bases and 7 bases respectively, with 18 bases between them. The CDR3 DNA follows: TGTGCCCCCCGGGGACAATCCTTGAATGAGCAGTTCTTC. Protein product: CAPRGQSLNEQFF.

This clone was picked up one time. The chain employs TRBV6-4 and TRBJ1-1; a weak D match, TRBD1 (6 bases). Trimming took 3 bases from V and 9 from J, leaving 20 bases between them. Germline V gene data show CDR1 as MRHNA and CDR2 as SNTAGT. This CDR3 is built from 15 residues. The CDR3 sequence is CASSETPGHLTQAFF. The CDR3 DNA is TGTGCCAGCAGTGAAACTCCGGGACACCTTACCCAAGCTTTCTTT.

The chain combines TRBV7-9 with TRBJ1-5; a weak D match, TRBD1 (6 bases). From germline, CDR1 is SEHNR and CDR2 FQNEAQ (reference sequence). The CDR3 spans 16 residues. The V end lost 1 base, the J end lost 5 bases, and 15 bases lay between the germline ends. The chain's CDR3 is CASSLGTAGTHQPQHF. The CDR3 DNA is TGTGCCAGCAGCTTAGGAACGGCGGGGACACATCAGCCCCAGCATTTT.

This chain joins TRBV5-6 and TRBJ2-7, with D possibly being TRBD1 or TRBD2 (6 bases each). Germline assignment: CDR1 SGHDT and CDR2 YYEEEE. The V end lost 1 base, the J end lost 0 bases, and 17 bases lay between the germline ends. This CDR3 has 17 residues. CDR3 nucleotides: TGTGCCAGCAGCTTGTTGGGGGGCCAGGTGGGCTCCTACGAGCAGTACTTC. Translating it yields CASSLLGGQVGSYEQYF.

The chain has TRBV29-1 and TRBJ2-7; the match to TRBD1 covers 8 bases. This CDR3 is built from 13 residues. The V gene's germline CDR1 is SQVTM and CDR2 ANQGSEA. The V segment lost 5 bases and the J segment 2 bases; nucleotides outside the gene matches: 5. CDR3 loop: CSVLGQATYEQYF. The CDR3 region has the DNA TGCAGCGTTTTGGGACAGGCTACCTACGAGCAGTACTTC.

J is TRBJ2-3 and V is TRBV7-9; possible D gene TRBD2, 7 bases. V shed 2 bases and J shed 7 bases, with 22 bases lying between them. The CDR3 runs to 17 residues. Per germline, CDR1 SEHNR and CDR2 FQNEAQ (reference sequence). The CDR3 DNA follows: TGTGCCAGCAGCTTAAGGCCCCTACTAGGGGGAGGGCATACGCAGTATTTT. This encodes CASSLRPLLGGGHTQYF.

This clone was recorded once. The chain couples TRBV12-5 to TRBJ1-5; no definite D call. The CDR3 sequence is 13 residues long. Germline CDR1 and CDR2: LGHNT and FRNRAP. The V gene lost 0 bases and the J gene lost 4 bases, with 4 bases spanning the gap. The CDR3 spells CASGLVLNQPQHF. The CDR3 DNA reads as TGTGCTAGTGGTTTGGTATTAAATCAGCCCCAGCATTTT.

The chain has TRBV6-2 or TRBV6-3 and TRBJ2-7, with a tentative D call TRBD2 (6 bases). The CDR3 covers 11 residues. V lost 3 bases to trimming and J lost 10 bases, with 10 bases between them. Germline CDR1 and CDR2: MNHEY and SVGEGT. CDR3 sequence reads: CASSYSRDQYF. In nucleotides, the CDR3 is TGTGCCAGCAGTTATTCGCGGGATCAGTACTTC.

J is TRBJ1-2 and V is TRBV30; a weak D match, TRBD1 (5 bases). The CDR3 is 13 amino acids. The germline CDR1 and CDR2 sequences are GTSNPN and SVGIG (reference sequence). Trimming cost V 2 bases and J 5 bases, with 12 bases left between them. CDR3 nucleotide sequence: TGTGCCTGGAGTTCCGGGACTCAATATGGCTACACCTTC. Its protein product is CAWSSGTQYGYTF. Complete variable domain (other parts from reference TRBV30 and TRBJ1-2): SQTIHQWPATLVQPVGSPLSLECTVEGTSNPNLYWYRQAAGRGLQLLFYSVGIGQISSEVPQNLSASRPQDRQFILSSKKLLLSDSGFYLCAWSSGTQYGYTFGSGTRLTVV.

The gene calls are TRBV20-1 and TRBJ2-1, with 7 bases matching TRBD2. CDR3 length equals 14 residues. V shed 3 bases and J 9 bases; nucleotides not matched to a gene: 11. The germline CDR1 and CDR2 sequences are DFQATT and SNEGSKA (reference sequence). CDR3 bases: TGCAGTGCTAGTGCGGGAGAGATCCGTGGTGAGCAGTTCTTC. Its translation: CSASAGEIRGEQFF.

V and J are TRBV5-1 and TRBJ2-6; 11 nucleotides align to TRBD2. Germline values: CDR1 SGHRS, CDR2 YFSETQ. The CDR3 is 19 residues long. With V trimmed by 5 bases and J by 0 bases, 10 bases remained unmatched. The CDR3 here is CASSPQGLAGGSGANVLTF. The CDR3 coding sequence is TGCGCCAGCAGTCCCCAAGGGCTAGCGGGGGGCTCTGGGGCCAACGTCCTGACTTTC. Complete variable domain (other parts from reference TRBV5-1 and TRBJ2-6): KAGVTQTPRYLIKTRGQQVTLSCSPISGHRSVSWYQQTPGQGLQFLFEYFSETQRNKGNFPGRFSGRQFSNSRSEMNVSTLELGDSALYLCASSPQGLAGGSGANVLTFGAGSRLTVL.

The chain combines TRBV7-9 with TRBJ1-5; D is possibly TRBD1 (6 bases). V dropped 3 bases and J dropped 2 bases, with 14 bases sitting between them. The V gene's germline CDR1 is SEHNR and CDR2 FQNEAQ (reference sequence). The length of the CDR3 is 16 residues. The CDR3 DNA reads TGTGCCAGCAGCTTGGCTACCGGGGGCGGCAATCAGCCCCAGCATTTT. This sequence encodes CASSLATGGGNQPQHF.

Written as DNA, the CDR3 is TGTGCCAGCAGCCCAAGAATCGGAGGCAATCAGCCCCAGCATTTT. Protein sequence: CASSPRIGGNQPQHF. The rearrangement links TRBV7-6 to TRBJ1-5; D unclear. The V end was cut by 5 bases, the J end by 2 bases, with 13 bases between. The germline V gene has CDR1 SGHVS and CDR2 FNYEAQ. This CDR3 is 15 amino acids long.

This chain connects TRBV11-2 to TRBJ1-1, with D possibly TRBD1 on 5 matching bases. The CDR3 has 14 residues. V was shortened by 5 bases and J by 3 bases, with 13 bases between the two germline ends. Per germline, CDR1 SGHAT and CDR2 FQNNGV. This chain's CDR3 is CASSPGSGDTEAFF. CDR3 in DNA: TGTGCCAGCAGCCCGGGATCGGGGGACACTGAAGCTTTCTTT.

In regard to this clone: The sample contains more than one DNA sequence encoding this CDR3. The chain uses TRBV5-6 and TRBJ1-1, with D maybe TRBD1 (6 bases). Per germline, CDR1 SGHDT and CDR2 YYEEEE. Trimming left V 0 bases short and J 1 base short, with 7 bases between. This CDR3 spans 14 amino acids. The CDR3 is CASSLGGRNTEAFF. CDR3 in DNA: TGTGCCAGCAGCTTGGGGGGGCGGAACACTGAAGCTTTCTTT.

The chain recombines TRBV7-3 with TRBJ1-1; D remains ambiguous. CDR1 and CDR2 (germline): SGHTA, FQGTGA. The CDR3 is 13 residues long. V lost 0 bases and J lost 1, with 3 bases in between. As DNA, the CDR3 is TGTGCCAGCAGCTTAACACAGAACACTGAAGCTTTCTTT. It translates to CASSLTQNTEAFF.

This chain uses TRBV7-3 with TRBJ2-3, with 8 positions matching TRBD2. CDR3 length equals 15 residues. V was pared by 4 bases and J by 3 bases, with 6 bases of the junction left unmatched. In germline, CDR1 is SGHTA, CDR2 FQGTGA. The CDR3 loop reads CASSSSGTRTDTQYF. CDR3 coding DNA: TGTGCCAGCAGCTCCTCCGGGACTAGGACAGATACGCAGTATTTT.

The chain employs TRBV18 and TRBJ2-2, with D perhaps TRBD1 or TRBD2 (5 bases each). From germline, CDR1 is KGHSH and CDR2 LQKENI. This CDR3 spans 13 amino acids. Trimming shortened V by 3 bases and J by 6 bases, and 8 bases separated the two germline ends. The CDR3 reads CASSPTGPGELFF. CDR3 bases: TGTGCCAGCTCACCGACGGGGCCCGGGGAGCTGTTTTTT. The full variable domain, in which reference TRBV18 and TRBJ2-2 provide the parts outside the CDR3, is NAGVMQNPRHLVRRRGQEARLRCSPMKGHSHVYWYRQLPEEGLKFMVYLQKENIIDESGMPKERFSAEFPKEGPSILRIQQVVRGDSAAYFCASSPTGPGELFFGEGSRLTVL.

The gene calls are TRBV29-1 and TRBJ2-6; D possibly corresponds to TRBD1 (6 bases). The V and J ends lost 4 bases and 0 bases respectively, with 10 bases between them. Germline V lookup: CDR1 SQVTM, CDR2 ANQGSEA. There are 15 residues in the CDR3. The DNA for the CDR3 is TGCAGCGTTGGAACAGGGATCTCTGGGGCCAACGTCCTGACTTTC. This sequence encodes CSVGTGISGANVLTF. Drawing the rest from reference TRBV29-1 and TRBJ2-6, the complete variable domain is SAVISQKPSRDICQRGTSLTIQCQVDSQVTMMFWYRQQPGQSLTLIATANQGSEATYESGFVIDKFPISRPNLTFSTLTVSNMSPEDSSIYLCSVGTGISGANVLTFGAGSRLTVL.

In DNA form, the CDR3 reads TGCAGTGCCGACGTGGGCGTTGAGCAGTTCTTC. It yields the protein CSADVGVEQFF. The V and J genes are TRBV20-1 and TRBJ2-1; D remains unclear. Germline-derived CDR1 and CDR2 are DFQATT and SNEGSKA (reference sequence). Trimming took 6 bases from V and 9 from J, leaving 12 bases between them. CDR3 size: 11 residues.

V gene TRBV18 combines with J gene TRBJ1-1, with 7 bases that match TRBD1. This CDR3 contains 14 residues. Germline-derived CDR1 and CDR2 are KGHSH and LQKENI. V was clipped by 4 bases and J by 1 base; unmatched bases: 3. CDR3 sequence: CASSRGQQNTEAFF. The CDR3 DNA follows: TGTGCCAGCTCACGGGGACAGCAGAACACTGAAGCTTTCTTT.